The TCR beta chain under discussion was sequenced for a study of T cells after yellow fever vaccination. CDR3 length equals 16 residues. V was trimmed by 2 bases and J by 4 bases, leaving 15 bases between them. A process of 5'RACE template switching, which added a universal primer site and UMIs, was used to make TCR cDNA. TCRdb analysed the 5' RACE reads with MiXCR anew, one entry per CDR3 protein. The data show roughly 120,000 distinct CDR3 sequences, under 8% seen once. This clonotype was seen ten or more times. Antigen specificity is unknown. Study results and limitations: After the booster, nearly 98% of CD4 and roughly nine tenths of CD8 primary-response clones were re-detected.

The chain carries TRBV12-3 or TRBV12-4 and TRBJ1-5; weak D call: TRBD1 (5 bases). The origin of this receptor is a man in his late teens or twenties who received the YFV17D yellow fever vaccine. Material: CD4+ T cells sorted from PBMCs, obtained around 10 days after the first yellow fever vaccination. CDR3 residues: CASSLTLNGGNQPQHF. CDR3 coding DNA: TGTGCCAGCAGTTTAACTCTAAACGGGGGGAATCAGCCCCAGCATTTT.